These 29 T cell receptor beta chains were all obtained from the same sample, sequenced in a study of siplizumab effects on memory and regulatory T cells. Data came from immunoSEQ multiplex PCR; TCRdb stores just in-frame clones and leaves some out. The profile shows under 100,000 clones, around 94% of them singletons. Source material: non-Treg CD4+ T cells sorted from blood. The receptor source for this set is a human donor in good health.

The chain has TRBV7-2 and TRBJ2-7, with TRBD1 as a possible D gene (6 bases). The germline V gene has CDR1 SGHTA and CDR2 FQGNSA. The CDR3 has 14 amino acids. Between the trimmed V and J ends, which lost 3 bases and 5 bases, there was a span of 14 bases. CDR3 bases: TGTGCCAGCAGCTTCGGGACACGAGCCAACGAGCAGTACTTC. It is translated as CASSFGTRANEQYF.

This CDR3 reads CASSYSRLAGGEQFF. CDR3 nucleotide sequence: TGTGCCAGCAGTTACTCCAGACTAGCGGGAGGTGAGCAGTTCTTC. The chain recombines TRBV6-5 with TRBJ2-1; 13 nucleotides align to TRBD2. The CDR3 spans 15 residues. The germline CDR1 and CDR2 sequences are MNHEY and SVGAGI. J lost 9 bases, V lost 0 bases, and 2 bases had no gene match.

The gene calls are TRBV5-6 and TRBJ2-3; the D is unclear. Germline lookup yields CDR1 SGHDT and CDR2 YYEEEE. This CDR3 spans 15 amino acids. Between the trimmed V and J ends, which lost 4 bases and 4 bases, there was a span of 16 bases. CDR3 in amino acids: CASSRSPEVSDTQYF. Written as DNA, the CDR3 is TGTGCCAGCAGCCGCTCCCCAGAAGTTTCAGATACGCAGTATTTT.

Regarding this clone: The junction shows a germline mismatch at one end, possibly a read error. V and J are TRBV5-1 and TRBJ2-5; D not certain. The germline V gene encodes CDR1 SGHRS and CDR2 YFSETQ. This CDR3 comprises 12 residues. This CDR3 is CASRLGTETQYF. DNA for the CDR3: TGCGCCAGCAGGTTGGGAACAGAGACCCAGTACTTC.

This clone appeared once. The chain employs TRBV11-2 and TRBJ2-1, with 7 bases fitting TRBD1. This CDR3 contains 14 residues. Looked up from germline, CDR1 is SGHAT and CDR2 is FQNNGV. The trim removed 5 bases at V and 7 bases at J, leaving 8 bases unmatched. CDR3 in DNA: TGTGCCAGCAGCACCCGACAGGGTACAAATGAGCAGTTCTTC. It is translated as CASSTRQGTNEQFF.

This rearrangement joins TRBV28 to TRBJ1-4; unclear D gene. Germline CDR1 MDHEN, CDR2 SYDVKM. The length of the CDR3 is 11 residues. The V end lost 10 bases, the J end lost 11 bases, and 14 bases lay between the germline ends. The CDR3 reads CATLDFGKLFF. CDR3 coding DNA: TGTGCCACCCTAGATTTCGGTAAACTGTTTTTT.

The chain recombines TRBV15 with TRBJ2-4, with D possibly being TRBD2 (7 bases). CDR3 length equals 18 residues. Deletions cut 6 bases from V and 0 bases from J, with 21 bases between. CDR1 is LNHNV and CDR2 is YYDKDF in the germline V gene (reference sequence). CDR3 sequence (DNA): TGTGCCACCAGAAAAGGGGGGAGGGCCTTACTAGCCAAAAACATTCAGTACTTC. The encoded protein is CATRKGGRALLAKNIQYF.

This clone was observed a single time. This chain joins TRBV6-1 and TRBJ2-5, with D tentatively TRBD1 or TRBD2 (6 bases each). Germline CDR1 reads MNHNS; CDR2 reads SASEGT. CDR3 size: 17 residues. Trimming pared 0 bases from V and 5 bases from J, leaving 19 bases between. In DNA, the CDR3 is TGTGCCAGCAGTGAAGCGGCATCGGGGGCATCCTTTGAGACCCAGTACTTC. Translating it yields CASSEAASGASFETQYF.

The V and J genes are TRBV6-4 and TRBJ1-5, with TRBD1 matching 8 bases. With V trimmed by 7 bases and J by 3 bases, 5 bases remained unmatched. This CDR3 is 14 amino acids long. Germline V gives CDR1 MRHNA, CDR2 SNTAGT. The CDR3 here is CASTNQGANQPQHF. CDR3 in DNA: TGTGCCAGCACTAACCAGGGGGCCAATCAGCCCCAGCATTTT.

The chain has TRBV10-3 and TRBJ1-1; D gene uncertain. Per the germline V gene, CDR1 is ENHRY and CDR2 is SYGVKD. V was shortened by 4 bases and J by 1 base, with 7 bases between the two germline ends. This CDR3 has 13 residues. CDR3 in amino acids: CAISGQKNTEAFF. The CDR3 DNA follows: TGTGCCATCAGTGGTCAGAAGAACACTGAAGCTTTCTTT.

The CDR3 is CAWRHPGTPNTGELFF. CDR3 bases: TGTGCCTGGAGGCACCCCGGGACCCCGAACACCGGGGAGCTGTTTTTT. The chain links TRBV30 to TRBJ2-2, with D tentatively TRBD1 or TRBD2 (5 bases each). With 3 bases removed from V and 0 bases from J, the gap between germline ends came to 14 bases. The CDR3 loop spans 16 amino acids. The germline V gene encodes CDR1 GTSNPN and CDR2 SVGIG (reference sequence).

V and J are TRBV14 and TRBJ1-4; the D is unclear. The germline gives CDR1 SGHDN, CDR2 FVKESK. This CDR3 is 13 amino acids long. Trimming stripped 5 bases from V and 7 bases from J, with 11 bases between. The CDR3 nucleotides read TGTGCCAGCAGCAGACGTATTGTTGAAAAACTGTTTTTT. It codes for CASSRRIVEKLFF. Filled out from reference TRBV14 and TRBJ1-4, the complete variable domain reads EAGVTQFPSHSVIEKGQTVTLRCDPISGHDNLYWYRRVMGKEIKFLLHFVKESKQDESGMPNNRFLAERTGGTYSTLKVQPAELEDSGVYFCASSRRIVEKLFFGSGTQLSVL.

The chain combines TRBV9 with TRBJ2-5; D might be TRBD2 (5 bases). Germline V lookup: CDR1 SGDLS, CDR2 YYNGEE. Trimming pared 0 bases from V and 1 base from J, leaving 10 bases between. The CDR3 sequence is 15 residues long. CDR3 sequence (DNA): TGTGCCAGCAGCGTAGAGCCGGGGAGCCAAGAGACCCAGTACTTC. Its protein product is CASSVEPGSQETQYF.

This sequence joins TRBV27 and TRBJ2-2, with D possibly being TRBD2 (6 bases). The V end was cut by 6 bases, the J end by 4 bases, with 15 bases between. The germline V gene encodes CDR1 MNHEY and CDR2 SMNVEV (reference sequence). This CDR3 has 15 amino acids. The CDR3 DNA is TGTGCCAGCAGACTGGACTACACGGGCACCGGGGAGCTGTTTTTT. As protein: CASRLDYTGTGELFF.

V and J are TRBV6-5 and TRBJ1-2; D is perhaps TRBD1 (5 bases). CDR3 length: 13 residues. Germline V gene sequence: CDR1 MNHEY, CDR2 SVGAGI. The V end lost 7 bases, the J end lost 1 base, and 10 bases lay between the germline ends. CDR3 protein: CASNGAGNYGYTF. DNA of the CDR3: TGTGCCAGCAACGGGGCCGGTAACTATGGCTACACCTTC.

The chain links TRBV4-1 to TRBJ2-7; TRBD1 is a possible D gene (6 bases). Germline CDR1 is MGHRA and CDR2 is YSYEKL. V lost 4 bases to trimming and J lost 5 bases, with 15 bases between them. The length of the CDR3 is 14 residues. CDR3 sequence reads: CASSLRTETDEQYF. CDR3 nucleotide sequence: TGCGCCAGCAGCCTACGGACAGAGACTGACGAGCAGTACTTC.

The chain carries TRBV15 and TRBJ1-2; tentative D call: TRBD1 (5 bases). The CDR3 is 15 amino acids. CDR1 is LNHNV, CDR2 YYDKDF, per germline (reference sequence). V shed 0 bases and J shed 8 bases, with 16 bases lying between them. CDR3 residues: CATSRDGSRDAGYTF. CDR3 nucleotide sequence: TGTGCCACCAGCAGAGATGGTAGTCGGGACGCCGGCTACACCTTC.

The sample holds one count of this clone. The V gene is TRBV28, the J gene TRBJ2-1; tentative D call: TRBD2 (5 bases). Germline CDR1 reads MDHEN; CDR2 reads SYDVKM. There are 17 residues in the CDR3. V was shortened by 5 bases and J by 0 bases, with 17 bases between the two germline ends. CDR3 in DNA: TGTGCCAGCAGTCAAGGCCCCCTAGGGAGCTCCTACAATGAGCAGTTCTTC. Protein sequence: CASSQGPLGSSYNEQFF.

The rearrangement links TRBV28 to TRBJ2-1; TRBD2 matches at 11 bases. Per germline, CDR1 MDHEN and CDR2 SYDVKM. The V and J ends lost 9 bases and 4 bases, in that order; junction bases with no gene match: 5. CDR3 length: 14 residues. CDR3 sequence reads: CASAGTSGYNEQFF. The CDR3 DNA sequence: TGTGCCAGTGCCGGGACTAGCGGATACAATGAGCAGTTCTTC.

The chain has TRBV19 and TRBJ2-4; D not certain. From germline, CDR1 is LNHDA and CDR2 SQIVND (reference sequence). Trimming removed 5 bases at V and 2 bases at J, with 7 bases between. The CDR3 has 13 residues. The CDR3 loop is CASSSQPKNIQYF. CDR3 DNA sequence: TGTGCCAGTAGTTCGCAGCCCAAAAACATTCAGTACTTC.

The V and J genes are TRBV9 and TRBJ2-1, with TRBD1 identical over 8 bases. The trim removed 2 bases at V and 8 bases at J, leaving 6 bases unmatched. Germline loops: CDR1 SGDLS, CDR2 YYNGEE. This CDR3 region has 14 residues. The CDR3 reads CASSVDRARDEQFF. The CDR3 DNA reads as TGTGCCAGCAGCGTGGACAGGGCTCGGGATGAGCAGTTCTTC.

The V gene is TRBV6-5, the J gene TRBJ1-2; possibly TRBD1 for D (6 bases). The V gene's germline CDR1 is MNHEY and CDR2 SVGAGI. This CDR3 has 12 residues. V was trimmed by 4 bases and J by 8 bases, leaving 11 bases between them. The CDR3 bases are TGTGCCAGCAGTTCCGGACAGACCGGCTACACCTTC. Translating gives CASSSGQTGYTF.

The rearrangement uses TRBV28 and TRBJ1-6; the D is unclear. The CDR3 is made up of 15 amino acids. Germline-derived CDR1 and CDR2 are MDHEN and SYDVKM. Trimming removed 5 bases at V and 6 bases at J, with 14 bases between. The CDR3: CASSNQSGSNSPLHF. In DNA, the CDR3 is TGTGCCAGCAGTAATCAATCGGGGTCTAATTCACCCCTCCACTTT.

CDR3 loop: CASSSTGTSGYNEQFF. CDR3 in DNA: TGTGCCAGCAGTTCAACCGGGACTAGCGGTTACAATGAGCAGTTCTTC. The chain couples TRBV7-3 to TRBJ2-1; the match to TRBD2 covers 11 bases. V trimming: 6 bases; J trimming: 4 bases; junction bases outside the gene matches: 8. The CDR3 runs 16 residues. CDR1 is SGHTA and CDR2 is FQGTGA in the germline V gene.

The rearrangement links TRBV5-1 to TRBJ1-5; D unresolved. Between the trimmed V and J ends, which lost 4 bases and 2 bases, there was a span of 13 bases. Germline V gene data show CDR1 as SGHRS and CDR2 as YFSETQ. The CDR3 sequence is 15 residues long. The DNA for the CDR3 is TGCGCCAGCAGCCCCGGGGAGGTCGGCAATCAGCCCCAGCATTTT. As protein: CASSPGEVGNQPQHF.

This clone was picked up one time. The CDR3: CARIWTGDYEQYF. CDR3 nucleotide sequence: TGTGCCAGGATCTGGACAGGGGACTACGAGCAGTACTTC. This chain connects TRBV6-1 to TRBJ2-7, with 9 bases fitting TRBD1. The trim removed 9 bases at V and 3 bases at J, leaving 6 bases unmatched. The germline V gene encodes CDR1 MNHNS and CDR2 SASEGT. CDR3 size: 13 residues.

V gene TRBV5-1 combines with J gene TRBJ1-1, with a possible D match to TRBD1 (5 bases). Germline loops: CDR1 SGHRS, CDR2 YFSETQ. V was pared by 5 bases and J by 0 bases, with 11 bases between. The CDR3 is 14 amino acids. CDR3 residues: CASSAGTLNTEAFF. CDR3 nucleotides: TGCGCCAGCAGTGCCGGGACCCTGAACACTGAAGCTTTCTTT.

This clone was seen once. V and J are TRBV2 and TRBJ2-5; possibly TRBD2 for D (6 bases). There are 10 residues in the CDR3. Germline CDR1 reads SNHLY; CDR2 reads FYNNEI. This chain's CDR3 is CAGRRETQYF. CDR3 in DNA: TGTGCAGGGAGGCGGGAGACCCAGTACTTC.

The gene calls are TRBV11-2 and TRBJ2-3; unclear D gene. This CDR3 comprises 13 residues. V dropped 1 base and J dropped 4 bases, with 6 bases sitting between them. The germline V gene has CDR1 SGHAT and CDR2 FQNNGV. CDR3 residues: CASSLGYPDTQYF. Here the CDR3 DNA reads TGTGCCAGCAGCTTAGGATATCCAGATACGCAGTATTTT.